A single sample gave rise to the 19 T cell receptor beta chains below, sequenced in a study of breast tumors, draining lymph nodes, adjacent tissues. In TCRdb, the multiplex PCR reads were re-called with MiXCR into one record per CDR3 protein. The table has some 130,000 distinct CDR3 sequences, 15% to 20% seen once. Axillary draining lymph nodes of breast cancer patients supplied the node samples. The material sequenced was axillary lymph node tissue. The receptors here all came from a female donor with breast cancer. Some clones in this sample may be carry-over from other donors' samples.

Note on this clonotype: This clone may be a read error of a much larger clone one base away. V usage is TRBV29-1 and J usage is TRBJ2-3, with 11 bases that match TRBD2. After removal of 3 bases from V and 5 bases from J, the junction contained 7 bases not matched to a gene. CDR3 length: 15 amino acids. The germline V gene encodes CDR1 SQVTM and CDR2 ANQGSEA. The CDR3 spells CSVDPSGGLRDTQYF. DNA of the CDR3: TGCAGCGTTGATCCTAGCGGGGGGTTAAGAGATACGCAGTATTTT.

Concerning this clonotype itself: At one end, the junction sequence differs from germline, possibly due to a read error. The chain is built from TRBV19 and TRBJ2-7, with 8 nucleotides matching TRBD2. Germline CDR1 is LNHDA and CDR2 is SQIVND (reference sequence). The CDR3 has 15 amino acids. In nucleotides, the CDR3 is TGTGCCAGTCCCCTTGCGGGAGGTGGTTCCTACGAGCAGCACTTC. This translates into CASPLAGGGSYEQHF.

In this sample, this clonotype turned up many times. This chain links TRBV29-1 with TRBJ2-3, with 7 bases lining up with TRBD1. The CDR3 runs 15 residues. Germline loops: CDR1 SQVTM, CDR2 ANQGSEA. After removal of 8 bases from V and 1 base from J, the junction contained 12 bases not matched to a gene. CDR3 in DNA: TGCAGCATAACTCCAGGGGGAATGGGCACAGATACGCAGTATTTT. It encodes CSITPGGMGTDTQYF.

A few counts support this clonotype. A clone one base away is much larger, so this may be a read error. The chain has TRBV20-1 and TRBJ1-2; TRBD1 matches at 9 bases. Per germline, CDR1 DFQATT and CDR2 SNEGSKA (reference sequence). CDR3 length: 13 residues. Germline trimming cut 6 bases from V and 3 bases from J; bases unmatched to any gene: 5. CDR3: CSATDRGYYGYTF. DNA for the CDR3: TGCAGTGCCACGGACAGGGGATACTATGGCTACACCTTC.

This clonotype has a count of ten or more. V and J are TRBV6-6 and TRBJ2-7; the D is unclear. Trimming stripped 5 bases from V and 2 bases from J, with 13 bases between. In germline, CDR1 is MNHNY, CDR2 SVGAGI (reference sequence). The CDR3 is made up of 14 amino acids. CDR3 nucleotide sequence: TGTGCCAGCAGTGGATCGGGTTTAGCCTACGAGCAGTACTTC. Its protein product is CASSGSGLAYEQYF.

V is TRBV7-2 and J is TRBJ1-5; tentatively, D is TRBD1 (5 bases). This CDR3 is built from 15 residues. The V end was cut by 5 bases, the J end by 3 bases, with 14 bases between. Germline V gene data show CDR1 as SGHTA and CDR2 as FQGNSA. The CDR3 DNA reads TGTGCCAGCAGCCGACTTGCGACAGTCAATCAGCCCCAGCATTTT. Amino acids: CASSRLATVNQPQHF.

This clonotype was counted many times. This chain joins TRBV5-1 and TRBJ2-7; TRBD2 matches at 11 bases. The CDR3 length is 15 residues. Germline values: CDR1 SGHRS, CDR2 YFSETQ. J lost 6 bases, V lost 0 bases, and 5 bases had no gene match. The CDR3 nucleotides are TGCGCCAGCAGCTTGGACTTAGCGGGAGGGCCCGAGCAGTACTTC. Translating it yields CASSLDLAGGPEQYF.

This chain uses TRBV28 with TRBJ2-3; TRBD2 might be the D (5 bases). The CDR3 has 15 residues. V gave up 5 bases and J gave up 0 bases, with 12 bases separating them. In germline, CDR1 is MDHEN, CDR2 SYDVKM. The CDR3 bases are TGTGCCAGCAGTCCTGCGGGCGCTAGCACAGATACGCAGTATTTT. This codes for CASSPAGASTDTQYF.

The table lists this clonotype with many counts. V usage is TRBV4-1 and J usage is TRBJ2-2, with 8 bases matching TRBD2. Looked up from germline, CDR1 is MGHRA and CDR2 is YSYEKL. Trimming cost V 3 bases and J 5 bases; bases outside gene matches: 11. The CDR3 has 17 amino acids. DNA of the CDR3: TGCGCCAGCAGCCACATCCCGGGGGGGGTTGGGACCGGGGAGCTGTTTTTT. Translation gives CASSHIPGGVGTGELFF.

At least ten counts were recorded for this clonotype. The rearrangement joins TRBV20-1 to TRBJ1-2; TRBD1 matches at 8 bases. This CDR3 contains 13 residues. The V segment lost 0 bases and the J segment 8 bases; nucleotides outside the gene matches: 5. Per germline, CDR1 DFQATT and CDR2 SNEGSKA (reference sequence). The CDR3 DNA reads as TGCAGTGCTAGAGAGGACAGGGATGACGGCTACACCTTC. Translated, it gives CSAREDRDDGYTF.

The rearrangement links TRBV27 to TRBJ2-2; D is unresolved. Germline CDR1 MNHEY, CDR2 SMNVEV (reference sequence). The V end was cut by 6 bases, the J end by 7 bases, with 12 bases between. The CDR3 covers 13 residues. CDR3 nucleotides: TGTGCCAGCAGCCCATTCTCAGGCGGGGAGCTGTTTTTT. Protein: CASSPFSGGELFF.

J is TRBJ1-1 and V is TRBV7-9; D not certain. V lost 5 bases and J 2 bases, leaving 6 bases between the germline ends. The CDR3 has 12 amino acids. In germline, CDR1 is SEHNR, CDR2 FQNEAQ (reference sequence). CDR3: CASSEDNTEAFF. As DNA, the CDR3 is TGTGCCAGCAGCGAGGATAACACTGAAGCTTTCTTT.

In this sample, this clonotype turned up many times. The chain combines TRBV20-1 with TRBJ2-7, with 11 bases lining up with TRBD2. Germline trimming cut 2 bases from V and 5 bases from J; bases unmatched to any gene: 11. Looked up from germline, CDR1 is DFQATT and CDR2 is SNEGSKA (reference sequence). CDR3 length equals 16 residues. The CDR3 loop is CSARSLLAGVIHEQYF. The DNA for the CDR3 is TGCAGTGCTAGAAGTCTACTAGCGGGAGTGATTCACGAGCAGTACTTC.

This clonotype appeared a single time. A much larger clone differs by one base, so this may be a read error. The chain is built from TRBV18 and TRBJ1-2, with a possible D match to TRBD1 (5 bases). CDR1 KGHSH and CDR2 LQKENI come from the germline V gene. The CDR3 has 14 amino acids. The CDR3 DNA follows: TGTGCCAGCTCAAAAGAACTACAGGACTATGGCCACACCTTC. It specifies CASSKELQDYGHTF. The entire variable domain, with the rest obtained from reference TRBV18 and TRBJ1-2, is as follows: NAGVMQNPRHLVRRRGQEARLRCSPMKGHSHVYWYRQLPEEGLKFMVYLQKENIIDESGMPKERFSAEFPKEGPSILRIQQVVRGDSAAYFCASSKELQDYGHTFGSGTRLTVV.

In this sample, this clonotype turned up many times. The V and J genes are TRBV12-3 or TRBV12-4 and TRBJ2-1, with D maybe TRBD2 (5 bases). Trimming left V 6 bases short and J 8 bases short, with 17 bases between. The CDR3 loop spans 14 amino acids. CDR3 sequence reads: CASSDRLGGHEQFF. CDR3 DNA: TGTGCCAGCAGCGATCGACTCGGCGGGCATGAGCAGTTCTTC.

This clonotype was detected ten times or more. The genes are TRBV10-3 and TRBJ1-3; D is unclear. This CDR3 has 16 amino acids. Trimming stripped 0 bases from V and 0 bases from J, with 9 bases between. Germline-derived CDR1 and CDR2 are ENHRY and SYGVKD. DNA of the CDR3: TGTGCCATCAGTGAGTCATTCTTGATCTCTGGAAACACCATATATTTT. This translates into CAISESFLISGNTIYF.

This chain joins TRBV2 and TRBJ1-6, with 10 bases lining up with TRBD1. Trimming took 7 bases from V and 9 from J; bases not matched to a gene: 9. Germline V gene lookup returns CDR1 SNHLY and CDR2 FYNNEI. CDR3 length: 15 residues. The CDR3 region is CASKTGGSLFSPLHF. The DNA of the CDR3 is TGTGCCAGCAAGACAGGGGGCTCGTTATTTTCACCCCTCCACTTT.

In this sample, this clonotype turned up once. A much larger clonotype is one base distant, so this may be a read error. The chain couples TRBV20-1 to TRBJ2-1; 7 bases fit TRBD1. The J segment lost 3 bases and the V segment lost 2 bases, leaving 7 bases of the junction unmatched. The CDR3 length is 15 residues. The V gene's germline CDR1 is DFQATT and CDR2 SNEGSKA (reference sequence). This CDR3 reads CSARSPDRDYNEQFF. The DNA for the CDR3 is TGCAGTGCTAGATCCCCCGACAGGGACTACAATGAGCAGTTCTTC.

This clonotype was recorded many times. V usage is TRBV5-8 and J usage is TRBJ2-7; D possibly uses TRBD1 or TRBD2 (5 bases each). V was trimmed by 4 bases and J by 7 bases, leaving 21 bases between them. The CDR3 is 15 amino acids. CDR1 is SGHTS and CDR2 is YDEGEE in the germline V gene. This CDR3 reads CASSNETTNWGEQYF. The DNA of the CDR3 is TGTGCCAGCAGCAACGAGACTACAAACTGGGGGGAGCAGTACTTC.